The 21 T cell receptor beta chains listed next were all sequenced from one sample in a study of blood T cells in healthy people across ages. The authors ran a second PCR of about 6 to 11 cycles using a sample-barcoded 5' primer and a J-beta primer mix. TCRdb reprocessed the 5' RACE reads via MiXCR and lists one record per CDR3 protein. The data contain 730,000 or so distinct CDR3 sequences, around 41% of them singletons. The sample was blood. The receptor source for this set is a man older than 75 in good health.

J is TRBJ1-4 and V is TRBV6-5; 7 positions match TRBD1. The V and J ends lost 2 bases and 4 bases, in that order; junction bases with no gene match: 4. Germline V lookup: CDR1 MNHEY, CDR2 SVGAGI. This CDR3 is 15 amino acids long. The CDR3 nucleotides are TGTGCCAGCAGTTACAGGCAGGGGGATAATGAAAAACTGTTTTTT. It yields the protein CASSYRQGDNEKLFF.

This clonotype appeared a few times. This rearrangement joins TRBV7-2 to TRBJ1-2, with 8 bases identical to TRBD1. CDR1 and CDR2 (germline): SGHTA, FQGNSA. This CDR3 has 15 amino acids. V shed 5 bases and J 6 bases; nucleotides not matched to a gene: 11. Written as DNA, the CDR3 is TGTGCCAGCAGCGCCGGGGGACGGACAGGGAATGGCTACACCTTC. Translated, it gives CASSAGGRTGNGYTF.

The rearrangement joins TRBV6-1 to TRBJ1-2, with 10 bases matching TRBD1. This CDR3 has 14 amino acids. Germline V gives CDR1 MNHNS, CDR2 SASEGT. Trimming took 7 bases from V and 3 from J; bases not matched to a gene: 5. CDR3 coding DNA: TGTGCCAGCAAGGGACAGGGGTTTGACTATGGCTACACCTTC. This encodes CASKGQGFDYGYTF.

V gene TRBV7-9 combines with J gene TRBJ1-2; 7 bases are a match to TRBD1. Trimming took 4 bases from V and 3 from J; bases not matched to a gene: 5. There are 14 residues in the CDR3. Germline V lookup: CDR1 SEHNR, CDR2 FQNEAQ (reference sequence). The CDR3 DNA sequence: TGTGCCAGCAGCTACGCTGGGACAGACTATGGCTACACCTTC. Translating gives CASSYAGTDYGYTF.

The chain recombines TRBV10-3 with TRBJ1-2; D might be TRBD1 (6 bases). V shed 6 bases and J shed 4 bases, with 15 bases lying between them. The CDR3 is 14 amino acids. CDR1 ENHRY and CDR2 SYGVKD come from the germline V gene. The CDR3 DNA follows: TGTGCCATCAGGGACCCCGGGGGCGGCTATGGCTACACCTTC. Amino acids: CAIRDPGGGYGYTF.

This clonotype showed up just a few times. The CDR3 sequence: CSARPILTSGASTDTQYF. CDR3 coding DNA: TGCAGTGCTAGACCCATCTTGACTAGCGGGGCTAGCACAGATACGCAGTATTTT. This sequence joins TRBV20-1 and TRBJ2-3; 11 bases map to TRBD2. With 2 bases clipped from V and 0 bases from J, the junction kept 10 bases outside the gene matches. Germline CDR1 and CDR2: DFQATT and SNEGSKA (reference sequence). CDR3 size: 18 residues.

In its sample, this clonotype was seen many times. The chain has TRBV3-1 and TRBJ1-5; 8 bases agree with TRBD1. J lost 3 bases, V lost 1 base, and 2 bases had no gene match. CDR1 and CDR2 (germline): LGHDT, YNNKEL (reference sequence). This CDR3 has 15 residues. CDR3 region: CASSQGTGSNQPQHF. The CDR3 nucleotides read TGTGCCAGCAGCCAAGGGACAGGGTCCAATCAGCCCCAGCATTTT.

This chain connects TRBV3-1 to TRBJ2-7; D remains ambiguous. The CDR3 contains 14 residues. From germline, CDR1 is LGHDT and CDR2 YNNKEL (reference sequence). V was cut by 1 base and J by 2 bases, with 9 bases left in between. CDR3 DNA: TGTGCCAGCAGCCAAGGGGCGACCCCCTACGAGCAGTACTTC. Translation: CASSQGATPYEQYF.

V gene TRBV20-1 combines with J gene TRBJ2-7, with TRBD2 as a possible D gene (5 bases). The germline V gene encodes CDR1 DFQATT and CDR2 SNEGSKA (reference sequence). This CDR3 spans 14 amino acids. Between the trimmed V and J ends, which lost 7 bases and 2 bases, there was a span of 18 bases. The CDR3 reads CSGKRAGFTYEQYF. The DNA of the CDR3 is TGCAGTGGGAAGAGGGCAGGTTTTACCTACGAGCAGTACTTC.

This clonotype was counted only a few times. This rearrangement joins TRBV28 to TRBJ2-7, with D tentatively TRBD1 (5 bases). Germline lookup yields CDR1 MDHEN and CDR2 SYDVKM. The length of the CDR3 is 14 residues. V lost 6 bases to trimming and J lost 2 bases, with 14 bases between them. Written as DNA, the CDR3 is TGTGCCAGCAGCCCCCACAGGATAACCTACGAGCAGTACTTC. It encodes CASSPHRITYEQYF. The full variable domain, completed using reference TRBV28 and TRBJ2-7, is DVKVTQSSRYLVKRTGEKVFLECVQDMDHENMFWYRQDPGLGLRLIYFSYDVKMKEKGDIPEGYSVSREKKERFSLILESASTNQTSMYLCASSPHRITYEQYFGPGTRLTVT.

This sequence joins TRBV4-2 and TRBJ2-5, with 7 bases matching TRBD2. V shed 3 bases, J shed 5 bases, and the junction held 15 bases outside the gene matches. This CDR3 spans 17 amino acids. Germline V gives CDR1 LGHNA, CDR2 YNFKEQ. DNA of the CDR3: TGTGCCAGCAGCCAGCCTAGACTAGCTTTCAAGGTGGAGACCCAGTACTTC. It yields the protein CASSQPRLAFKVETQYF.

This clonotype was seen many times. The rearrangement uses TRBV6-6 and TRBJ2-1, with D perhaps matching TRBD1 or TRBD2 (6 bases each). CDR3 size: 11 residues. Germline CDR1 and CDR2: MNHNY and SVGAGI (reference sequence). V was pared by 10 bases and J by 12 bases, with 16 bases between. The CDR3 here is CAISRGTVQFF. The CDR3 nucleotides read TGTGCCATTTCTAGGGGGACTGTGCAGTTCTTC.

In its sample, this clonotype was seen a few times. The rearrangement uses TRBV20-1 and TRBJ1-5; D perhaps matches TRBD1 (5 bases). The CDR3 totals 14 residues. V was clipped by 6 bases and J by 4 bases, with 16 bases between them. CDR1 is DFQATT, CDR2 SNEGSKA, per germline (reference sequence). DNA of the CDR3: TGCAGTGCCAGCCGTCCGGGGGTAAATCAGCCCCAGCATTTT. Translated: CSASRPGVNQPQHF.

The chain combines TRBV28 with TRBJ2-1, with 7 bases aligning to TRBD2. The CDR3 has 14 residues. Germline trimming cut 6 bases from V and 4 bases from J; bases unmatched to any gene: 6. Per germline, CDR1 MDHEN and CDR2 SYDVKM. Written as DNA, the CDR3 is TGTGCCAGCAGGCCGGCGGGAGAATACAATGAGCAGTTCTTC. Translating gives CASRPAGEYNEQFF.

J is TRBJ2-1 and V is TRBV20-1, with D tentatively TRBD1 (5 bases). Trimming took 5 bases from V and 6 from J, leaving 8 bases between them. The germline gives CDR1 DFQATT, CDR2 SNEGSKA (reference sequence). The CDR3 length is 11 residues. The CDR3, as DNA: TGCAGTGCTGGCAGGGTCAATGAGCAGTTCTTC. It codes for CSAGRVNEQFF.

The CDR3 nucleotides are TGTGCCAGCGTTATAGCGGGAGGGGGCTACAATGAGCAGTTCTTC. It specifies CASVIAGGGYNEQFF. The chain carries TRBV7-9 and TRBJ2-1; TRBD2 agrees at 11 bases. The junction had 6 bases not matched to a gene; V was cut back by 8 bases and J by 3 bases. Germline V gene data show CDR1 as SEHNR and CDR2 as FQNEAQ (reference sequence). The CDR3 covers 15 residues. Full variable domain (outside the CDR3, taken from reference TRBV7-9 and TRBJ2-1): DTGVSQNPRHKITKRGQNVTFRCDPISEHNRLYWYRQTLGQGPEFLTYFQNEAQLEKSRLLSDRFSAERPKGSFSTLEIQRTEQGDSAMYLCASVIAGGGYNEQFFGPGTRLTVL.

Concerning this clonotype itself: Since a much larger clone is just one base distant, this may be a read error. The J gene is TRBJ2-7, the V gene TRBV29-1; D perhaps matches TRBD1 (5 bases). Germline V gives CDR1 SQVTM, CDR2 ANQGSEA. V was trimmed by 4 bases and J by 1 base, leaving 14 bases between them. This CDR3 contains 14 residues. CDR3: CSVVVGGASYEQYF. The DNA for the CDR3 is TGCAGCGTTGTAGTAGGTGGGGCTTCCTACGAGCAGTACTTC.

The V gene is TRBV6-2 or TRBV6-3, the J gene TRBJ2-1, with TRBD2 matching over 7 bases. The end of the DNA aligns better with TRBJ2-7, so the J call may be wrong. The CDR3 is 14 residues long. The germline CDR1 and CDR2 sequences are MNHEY and SVGEGT. The CDR3 coding sequence is TGTGCCAGCAGGCGGGAGAGCTCCTACAATGAGCAGTACTTC. It translates to CASRRESSYNEQYF.

A single count supports this clonotype. The junction and the germline gene differ at one end; a read error may be behind it. V gene TRBV5-1 combines with J gene TRBJ2-1; TRBD1 agrees at 8 bases. The CDR3 totals 15 residues. The germline gives CDR1 SGHRS, CDR2 YFSETQ. CDR3 sequence: CASSLGDRTYNGQFF. CDR3 bases: TGCGCCAGCAGCTTGGGGGACAGGACCTACAATGGGCAGTTCTTC.

The table lists this clonotype with a few counts. A read error may explain this, as a much larger clone is one base away. The chain links TRBV4-3 to TRBJ1-6; D not certain. The V end lost 4 bases, the J end lost 13 bases, and 17 bases lay between the germline ends. Germline V lookup: CDR1 LGHNA, CDR2 YSLEER. This CDR3 contains 14 residues. The CDR3 nucleotides are TGCGCCAGCAGCCCTAGGAACAACGCGTCGCCCCTCCACTTT. As protein: CASSPRNNASPLHF.

This chain links TRBV10-3 with TRBJ1-5; D possibly corresponds to TRBD1 (5 bases). CDR3 size: 14 residues. V gave up 4 bases and J gave up 5 bases, with 12 bases separating them. Looked up from germline, CDR1 is ENHRY and CDR2 is SYGVKD. CDR3 bases: TGTGCCATCAGTGCGAGAGAAGGGGATCAGCCCCAGCATTTT. Translation: CAISAREGDQPQHF.